The sequence of this TCR beta chain was determined in a study of blood T cell repertoires in COVID-19. About the study: Both acute and convalescent COVID-19 samples were obtained from the United States, Italy and Spain. T cells, B-cell-depleted T cells, or PBMCs supplied cDNA or gDNA.

Original methodology: Amplification of reference gene primers was used by the study to estimate nucleated cell counts. Sequencing was performed with immunoSEQ multiplex PCR; in TCRdb, only in-frame clones are kept and a portion is missing. V, J and clone size were drawn from that table, and D and trimming were deduced from the DNA. The repertoire has approximately 260,000 clones, about nine tenths of them found once; the top ten carry just over 7%. The CDR3 contains 17 residues. V was cut by 1 base and J by 4 bases, with 16 bases left in between. Per the germline V gene, CDR1 is SSHAT and CDR2 is FNYEAQ (reference sequence).

The sequencing input was peripheral blood. The sequence derives from a man in his sixties who had recovered from COVID-19. This chain connects TRBV7-7 to TRBJ2-2, with a weak D call TRBD1 (5 bases). The CDR3 bases are TGTGCCAGCAGCTTAGTGGCTCCAGGGCCCGGCACCGGGGAGCTGTTTTTT. Its protein is CASSLVAPGPGTGELFF.